Following are 21 T cell receptor beta chains from one sample sequenced in a study of control samples from healthy donors and cancer patients. Some clones are missing from TCRdb's copy, which holds only in-frame ones; the method was immunoSEQ multiplex PCR. The repertoire holds hundreds of thousands of clones, with almost 85% as singletons. Sequences were obtained from PBMCs. The receptors stem from a woman in her sixties with lung cancer.

V gene TRBV16 combines with J gene TRBJ1-1, with TRBD1 matching 7 bases. In germline, CDR1 is KGHSY, CDR2 FQNENV. CDR3 length equals 15 residues. J lost 8 bases, V lost 2 bases, and 11 bases had no gene match. CDR3 DNA sequence: TGTGCCAGCAGCCAAGTTTCAGTCGGGACAGCAGAAGCTTTCTTT. It translates to CASSQVSVGTAEAFF.

This clone has just one count. The V gene is TRBV4-1, the J gene TRBJ1-5; D not resolved. Trimming pared 5 bases from V and 1 base from J, leaving 18 bases between. The V gene's germline CDR1 is MGHRA and CDR2 YSYEKL. This CDR3 is built from 17 residues. CDR3 DNA: TGCGCCAGCAGCTCCGAGGGATTGGTCGCCAGCAATCAGCCCCAGCATTTT. Protein product: CASSSEGLVASNQPQHF.

This clone was detected only a few times. This sequence joins TRBV10-3 and TRBJ1-1; the D is unclear. Trimming took 6 bases from V and 6 from J, leaving 14 bases between them. CDR1 and CDR2 from the germline V gene are ENHRY and SYGVKD. The CDR3 covers 13 residues. CDR3 region: CAISHDPEAEAFF. Here the CDR3 DNA reads TGTGCCATCAGCCACGACCCCGAAGCTGAAGCTTTCTTT.

The gene calls are TRBV5-5 and TRBJ2-1; D unclear. Germline V CDR1 and CDR2: SGHKS, YYEKEE (reference sequence). Trimming cost V 1 base and J 7 bases, with 15 bases left between them. The CDR3 is 15 amino acids. The CDR3 bases are TGTGCCAGCAGCTTGTTAGGTCCCGGTGGGAATGAGCAGTTCTTC. It specifies CASSLLGPGGNEQFF.

Of note for this clone: Other DNA sequences in the sample encode the same CDR3. The chain couples TRBV9 to TRBJ1-4; 9 bases align to TRBD1. This CDR3 has 14 residues. V was pared by 2 bases and J by 5 bases, with 1 base of the junction left unmatched. CDR1 and CDR2 (germline): SGDLS, YYNGEE. CDR3 in amino acids: CASSVGQGNEKLFF. DNA of the CDR3: TGTGCCAGCAGCGTGGGACAGGGCAATGAAAAACTGTTTTTT.

Note on this clone: Additional DNA sequences in this sample encode the identical CDR3. The V gene is TRBV9, the J gene TRBJ2-5, with D perhaps matching TRBD2 (5 bases). The CDR3 is 13 amino acids. V shed 0 bases and J shed 5 bases, with 8 bases lying between them. The germline V gene encodes CDR1 SGDLS and CDR2 YYNGEE. The CDR3, as DNA: TGTGCCAGCAGCGTAGGTCCGGGGGAGACCCAGTACTTC. This codes for CASSVGPGETQYF. Full variable domain (outside the CDR3, taken from reference TRBV9 and TRBJ2-5): DSGVTQTPKHLITATGQRVTLRCSPRSGDLSVYWYQQSLDQGLQFLIQYYNGEERAKGNILERFSAQQFPDLHSELNLSSLELGDSALYFCASSVGPGETQYFGPGTRLLVL.

The J gene is TRBJ1-1, the V gene TRBV29-1; TRBD1 matches at 7 bases. Looked up from germline, CDR1 is SQVTM and CDR2 is ANQGSEA. Trimming cost V 7 bases and J 5 bases; bases outside gene matches: 16. The CDR3 extends over 15 amino acids. The CDR3 DNA reads TGCAGCGCCCTAGGACAGGCCTACTCGGGGACTGAAGCTTTCTTT. Its translation: CSALGQAYSGTEAFF.

The gene calls are TRBV21-1 and TRBJ2-7. TRBV21-1 counts as a pseudogene. This CDR3 region has 15 residues. The CDR3 nucleotides read TGTGCCGGTGGGGAACGCAGCCCCAGCTCCTACGAGCAGTACTTC. It encodes CAGGERSPSSYEQYF.

The chain links TRBV5-8 to TRBJ1-1; unclear D gene. V dropped 2 bases and J dropped 0 bases, with 5 bases sitting between them. The CDR3 extends over 13 amino acids. Germline V gene lookup returns CDR1 SGHTS and CDR2 YDEGEE. The CDR3 DNA follows: TGTGCCAGCAGCTTACTCCTGAACACTGAAGCTTTCTTT. Translation: CASSLLLNTEAFF. Using reference TRBV5-8 and TRBJ1-1 for the parts outside the CDR3, the full variable domain is EAGVTQSPTHLIKTRGQQATLRCSPISGHTSVYWYQQALGLGLQFLLWYDEGEERNRGNFPPRFSGRQFPNYSSELNVNALELEDSALYLCASSLLLNTEAFFGQGTRLTVV.

The V call is TRBV7-9, the J call TRBJ2-7, with 12 bases fitting TRBD2. With 6 bases clipped from V and 1 base from J, the junction kept 4 bases outside the gene matches. Germline CDR1 is SEHNR and CDR2 is FQNEAQ (reference sequence). This CDR3 comprises 15 residues. The CDR3 region has the DNA TGTGCCAGCAGTTCGGGACTAGCGGGTTCCTACGAGCAGTACTTC. Residues: CASSSGLAGSYEQYF.

The chain links TRBV11-2 to TRBJ1-2; D remains unclear. The CDR3 contains 12 residues. V shed 4 bases and J shed 7 bases, with 10 bases lying between them. CDR1 is SGHAT, CDR2 FQNNGV, per germline. This CDR3 is CASSSDGIGYTF. CDR3 nucleotides: TGTGCCAGCAGCTCCGACGGGATTGGCTACACCTTC.

This clone was recorded a few times. J is TRBJ2-5 and V is TRBV6-6; D not certain. V shed 3 bases and J shed 5 bases, with 7 bases lying between them. Per the germline V gene, CDR1 is MNHNY and CDR2 is SVGAGI (reference sequence). There are 12 residues in the CDR3. The CDR3 protein is CASSYNLETQYF. The CDR3 DNA is TGTGCCAGCAGTTATAATTTGGAGACCCAGTACTTC.

The chain couples TRBV3-1 (or the pseudogene TRBV3-2) to TRBJ1-2; D might be TRBD1 (5 bases). From germline, CDR1 is LGHDT and CDR2 YNNKEL (reference sequence). The V gene lost 0 bases and the J gene lost 7 bases, with 18 bases spanning the gap. There are 16 residues in the CDR3. CDR3 sequence: CASSQDLGAGTGGYTF. DNA for the CDR3: TGTGCCAGCAGCCAAGATCTCGGGGCAGGGACGGGTGGCTACACCTTC.

This chain uses TRBV6-4 with TRBJ2-3; weak D call: TRBD1 (5 bases). Per the germline V gene, CDR1 is MRHNA and CDR2 is SNTAGT. Trimming left V 5 bases short and J 6 bases short, with 12 bases between. The CDR3 spans 13 residues. The CDR3 nucleotides read TGTGCCAGCAGTATTCTCAAGGGGGATACGCAGTATTTT. Translation: CASSILKGDTQYF.

This clone was found once. J is TRBJ2-2 and V is TRBV12-3 or TRBV12-4, with 8 bases aligning to TRBD2. CDR3 length: 13 residues. J gave up 3 bases and V 6 bases, and 0 bases lay outside the gene matches. The CDR3 sequence is CASRRGDTGELFF. DNA for the CDR3: TGTGCCAGCAGGCGGGGGGACACCGGGGAGCTGTTTTTT.

CDR3 sequence: CASSLDSTTYEQYF. DNA for the CDR3: TGCGCCAGCAGCTTAGACTCGACTACCTACGAGCAGTACTTC. The chain employs TRBV5-1 and TRBJ2-7, with a possible D match to TRBD2 (5 bases). Per the germline V gene, CDR1 is SGHRS and CDR2 is YFSETQ. V lost 2 bases, J lost 2 bases, and 11 bases lay in between. The CDR3 loop spans 14 amino acids.

This chain connects TRBV27 to TRBJ2-2; weak D call: TRBD2 (6 bases). The CDR3 spans 14 residues. Trimming shortened V by 5 bases and J by 4 bases, and 11 bases separated the two germline ends. Germline V gives CDR1 MNHEY, CDR2 SMNVEV (reference sequence). The CDR3 spells CASSPLGGTGELFF. DNA for the CDR3: TGTGCCAGCAGTCCCCTCGGGGGCACCGGGGAGCTGTTTTTT.

As DNA, the CDR3 is TGTGCCAGCAGCCCCAGCTTCAACAGGGACACTGAAGCTTTCTTT. Encoded protein: CASSPSFNRDTEAFF. The rearrangement joins TRBV7-2 to TRBJ1-1; tentative D call: TRBD1 (6 bases). V shed 5 bases and J shed 3 bases, with 16 bases lying between them. The length of the CDR3 is 15 residues. CDR1 and CDR2 (germline): SGHTA, FQGNSA.

The chain couples TRBV28 to TRBJ2-7; D is ambiguous. This CDR3 has 15 amino acids. The V end lost 2 bases, the J end lost 1 base, and 12 bases lay between the germline ends. The germline V gene encodes CDR1 MDHEN and CDR2 SYDVKM. The CDR3 protein is CASSLVPSGSYEQYF. For the CDR3, the DNA is TGTGCCAGCAGTTTAGTGCCCAGTGGTTCCTACGAGCAGTACTTC.

This clone was seen just once. The J gene is TRBJ2-7, the V gene TRBV3-1 (or the pseudogene TRBV3-2), with D hard to call. The V end lost 8 bases, the J end lost 3 bases, and 5 bases lay between the germline ends. The CDR3 is made up of 10 amino acids. Germline CDR1 is LGHDT and CDR2 is YNNKEL (reference sequence). Here the CDR3 DNA reads TGTGCCAGCGGGGACTACGAGCAGTACTTC. The encoded protein is CASGDYEQYF.

J is TRBJ2-5 and V is TRBV5-1; D is uncertain. The germline V gene has CDR1 SGHRS and CDR2 YFSETQ. V lost 1 base to trimming and J lost 1 base, with 5 bases between them. This CDR3 comprises 13 residues. The CDR3: CASSLRPQETQYF. DNA for the CDR3: TGCGCCAGCAGCTTGCGTCCCCAAGAGACCCAGTACTTC.